This TCR beta chain was recorded in a study of blood T cell repertoires in COVID-19. At the level of the study: Italy, Spain and the United States were the sources of the convalescent and acute COVID-19 samples.

Per the authors' pipeline: From reference gene primer amplification, estimates of nucleated cell counts were derived. Measured with immunoSEQ multiplex PCR; TCRdb has only the in-frame clones, and not every one. The V and J calls and the clone size are those of that table, but D and trimming were determined from the DNA. The table lists about 70,000 clones, approximately 78% of them singletons, with roughly 9.7% in the top ten. V was clipped by 3 bases and J by 5 bases, with 10 bases between them. There are 13 residues in the CDR3. Germline CDR1 SGHTA, CDR2 FQGNSA. The sequenced material came from peripheral blood. This TCR was sampled from a woman aged 80 or over with acute or convalescent COVID-19. The rearrangement joins TRBV7-2 to TRBJ1-1; D gene unclear. The CDR3 loop reads CASSFKMRTEAFF. Here the CDR3 DNA reads TGTGCCAGCAGCTTCAAGATGCGGACTGAAGCTTTCTTT. Combining the CDR3 with reference TRBV7-2 and TRBJ1-1 gives the whole variable domain GAGVSQSPSNKVTEKGKDVELRCDPISGHTALYWYRQSLGQGLEFLIYFQGNSAPDKSGLPSDRFSAERTGGSVSTLTIQRTQQEDSAVYLCASSFKMRTEAFFGQGTRLTVV.